The 12 T cell receptor beta chains below all came from one sample that was sequenced in a study of blood T cell repertoires in COVID-19. Repertoires were generated with immunoSEQ multiplex PCR, while TCRdb's copy carries only in-frame clones and drops some. The repertoire consists of about 200,000 clones, with around 82% occurring once and the leading ten covering 4% to 6.5%. The sequenced sample was PBMCs or T cells enriched from blood (not recorded which). The receptors here all came from a woman aged 55-69 years with acute COVID-19.

The chain recombines TRBV24-1 with TRBJ1-2; the D gene is possibly TRBD1 (6 bases). The CDR3 is 16 amino acids. Per the germline V gene, CDR1 is KGHDR and CDR2 is SFDVKD. The ends were cut back, 4 bases at V and 0 bases at J, with 14 bases in the middle. This CDR3 reads CATSEGDRPPNYGYTF. The CDR3 nucleotides are TGTGCCACCAGTGAGGGTGACAGGCCACCTAACTATGGCTACACCTTC.

The rearrangement uses TRBV5-6 and TRBJ2-7; TRBD1 aligns across 7 bases. From germline, CDR1 is SGHDT and CDR2 YYEEEE. The length of the CDR3 is 18 residues. With V trimmed by 0 bases and J by 0 bases, 12 bases remained unmatched. The CDR3 sequence is CASSLVLPQGQLSYEQYV. CDR3 sequence (DNA): TGTGCCAGCAGCTTGGTACTACCACAGGGGCAACTCTCCTACGAGCAGTACGTC.

V and J are TRBV7-9 and TRBJ1-1; D unresolved. Germline CDR1 and CDR2: SEHNR and FQNEAQ (reference sequence). Trimming shortened V by 1 base and J by 8 bases, and 14 bases separated the two germline ends. The CDR3 spans 14 residues. CDR3 sequence: CASSLGARTTEAFF. CDR3 nucleotide sequence: TGTGCCAGCAGCTTAGGGGCCAGGACTACCGAAGCTTTCTTT.

The chain joins TRBV6-5 to TRBJ1-6; D might be TRBD1 (5 bases). The CDR3 extends over 15 amino acids. CDR1 is MNHEY and CDR2 is SVGAGI in the germline V gene. The V end lost 0 bases, the J end lost 7 bases, and 10 bases lay between the germline ends. CDR3 nucleotide sequence: TGTGCCAGCAGTTACTCGGGGCAGAGGAATTCACCCCTCCACTTT. Translating it yields CASSYSGQRNSPLHF.

The V and J genes are TRBV7-8 and TRBJ1-6; weak D call: TRBD1 (6 bases). The germline CDR1 and CDR2 sequences are SGHVS and FQNEAQ. With 3 bases removed from V and 8 bases from J, the gap between germline ends came to 29 bases. This CDR3 contains 20 residues. Written as DNA, the CDR3 is TGTGCCAGCAGCTTTCTTGAGGGCCTGACAGGAGCAACTTTTGATTCACCCCTCCACTTT. Its translation is CASSFLEGLTGATFDSPLHF. The full variable domain, its missing parts supplied by reference TRBV7-8 and TRBJ1-6, is GAGVSQSPRYKVAKRGQDVALRCDPISGHVSLFWYQQALGQGPEFLTYFQNEAQLDKSGLPSDRFFAERPEGSVSTLKIQRTQQEDSAVYLCASSFLEGLTGATFDSPLHFGNGTRLTVT.

V and J are TRBV15 and TRBJ2-1, with 9 nucleotides matching TRBD2. Losses at the gene ends were 2 bases for V and 6 bases for J; bases not matched to a gene: 11. The CDR3 sequence is 17 residues long. Germline V gene data show CDR1 as LNHNV and CDR2 as YYDKDF (reference sequence). In DNA form, the CDR3 reads TGTGCCACCAGCAGATCTCCTAGCGGGAAAGGCGTCAATGAGCAGTTCTTC. It is translated as CATSRSPSGKGVNEQFF.

This clone has only one observation. The chain uses TRBV18 and TRBJ1-2; D is undetermined. CDR1 is KGHSH, CDR2 LQKENI, per germline. The V and J ends lost 0 bases and 4 bases respectively, with 9 bases between them. The CDR3 sequence is 14 residues long. The CDR3 reads CASSPPAHPYGYTF. As DNA, the CDR3 is TGTGCCAGCTCACCACCTGCACACCCCTATGGCTACACCTTC.

The chain combines TRBV6-5 with TRBJ2-1; D gene unclear. CDR1 MNHEY and CDR2 SVGAGI come from the germline V gene. V lost 4 bases, J lost 6 bases, and 16 bases lay in between. The CDR3 runs 15 residues. In DNA form, the CDR3 reads TGTGCCAGCAGTTCGTTCACCAAAACGGGCAATGAGCAGTTCTTC. It yields the protein CASSSFTKTGNEQFF.

The CDR3 DNA reads as TGTGCCAGCAGCTTATATAGAGGGGAGACCCAGTACTTC. It translates to CASSLYRGETQYF. The genes are TRBV7-2 and TRBJ2-5; tentatively, D is TRBD2 (5 bases). V was cut by 2 bases and J by 5 bases, with 9 bases left in between. The CDR3 has 13 amino acids. Germline CDR1 reads SGHTA; CDR2 reads FQGNSA.

The chain recombines TRBV19 with TRBJ2-7; D possibly corresponds to TRBD2 (6 bases). The CDR3 extends over 11 amino acids. Trimming took off 8 bases at V and 6 bases at J, with 11 bases between the two ends. CDR1 and CDR2 (germline): LNHDA, SQIVND (reference sequence). For the CDR3, the DNA is TGTGCCAGTCGGGCGGGGATCGAGCAGTACTTC. Translated, it gives CASRAGIEQYF.

The rearrangement links TRBV5-1 to TRBJ2-1, with 7 bases fitting TRBD2. The junction had 5 bases not matched to a gene; V was cut back by 0 bases and J by 2 bases. CDR3 length: 16 amino acids. Germline values: CDR1 SGHRS, CDR2 YFSETQ. The CDR3 DNA follows: TGCGCCAGCAGCTTGGTTCTAGCGGCCACCTACAATGAGCAGTTCTTC. This translates into CASSLVLAATYNEQFF.

J is TRBJ2-4 and V is TRBV3-1 (or the pseudogene TRBV3-2); 7 bases are shared with TRBD1. Per germline, CDR1 LGHDT and CDR2 YNNKEL (reference sequence). The CDR3 runs to 15 residues. V shed 2 bases and J 3 bases; nucleotides not matched to a gene: 4. As DNA, the CDR3 is TGTGCCAGCAGCCAAACAACAGGGGTCAAAAACATTCAGTACTTC. As protein: CASSQTTGVKNIQYF.